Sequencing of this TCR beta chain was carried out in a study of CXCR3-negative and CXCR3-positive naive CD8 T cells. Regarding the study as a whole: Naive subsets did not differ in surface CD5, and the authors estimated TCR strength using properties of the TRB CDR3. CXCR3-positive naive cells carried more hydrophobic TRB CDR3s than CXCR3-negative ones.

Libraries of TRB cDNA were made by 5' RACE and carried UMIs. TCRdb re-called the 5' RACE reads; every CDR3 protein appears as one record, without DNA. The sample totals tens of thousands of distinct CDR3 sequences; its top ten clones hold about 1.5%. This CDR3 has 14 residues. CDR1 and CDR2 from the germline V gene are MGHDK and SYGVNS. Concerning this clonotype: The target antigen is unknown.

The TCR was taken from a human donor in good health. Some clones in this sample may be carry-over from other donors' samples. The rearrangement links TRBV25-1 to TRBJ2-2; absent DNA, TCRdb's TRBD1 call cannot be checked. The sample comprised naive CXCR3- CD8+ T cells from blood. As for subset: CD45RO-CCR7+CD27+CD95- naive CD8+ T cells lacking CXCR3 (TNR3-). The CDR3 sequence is CASTDQGEIGELFF. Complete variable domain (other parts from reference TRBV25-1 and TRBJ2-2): EADIYQTPRYLVIGTGKKITLECSQTMGHDKMYWYQQDPGMELHLIHYSYGVNSTEKGDLSSESTVSRIRTEHFPLTLESARPSHTSQYLCASTDQGEIGELFFGEGSRLTVL.